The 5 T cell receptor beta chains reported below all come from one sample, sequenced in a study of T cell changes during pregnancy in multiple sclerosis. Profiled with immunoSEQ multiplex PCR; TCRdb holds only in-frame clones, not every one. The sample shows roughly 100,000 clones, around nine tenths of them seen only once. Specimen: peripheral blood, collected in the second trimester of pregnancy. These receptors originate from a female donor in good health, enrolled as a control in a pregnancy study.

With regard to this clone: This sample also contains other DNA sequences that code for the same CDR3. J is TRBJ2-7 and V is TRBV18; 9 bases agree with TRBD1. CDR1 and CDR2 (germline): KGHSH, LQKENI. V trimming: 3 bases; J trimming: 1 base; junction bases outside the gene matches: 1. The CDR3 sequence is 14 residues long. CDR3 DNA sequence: TGTGCCAGCTCACCCGGGACAGGGTCCTACGAGCAGTACTTC. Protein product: CASSPGTGSYEQYF. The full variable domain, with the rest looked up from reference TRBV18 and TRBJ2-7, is NAGVMQNPRHLVRRRGQEARLRCSPMKGHSHVYWYRQLPEEGLKFMVYLQKENIIDESGMPKERFSAEFPKEGPSILRIQQVVRGDSAAYFCASSPGTGSYEQYFGPGTRLTVT.

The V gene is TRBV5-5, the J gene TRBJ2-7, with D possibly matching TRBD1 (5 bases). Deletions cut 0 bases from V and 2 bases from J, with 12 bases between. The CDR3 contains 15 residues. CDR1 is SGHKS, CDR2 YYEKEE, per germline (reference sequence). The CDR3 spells CASSLGQGGTYEQYF. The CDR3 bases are TGTGCCAGCAGCTTGGGGCAGGGTGGTACCTACGAGCAGTACTTC. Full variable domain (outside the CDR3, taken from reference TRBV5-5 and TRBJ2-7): DAGVTQSPTHLIKTRGQQVTLRCSPISGHKSVSWYQQVLGQGPQFIFQYYEKEERGRGNFPDRFSARQFPNYSSELNVNALLLGDSALYLCASSLGQGGTYEQYFGPGTRLTVT.

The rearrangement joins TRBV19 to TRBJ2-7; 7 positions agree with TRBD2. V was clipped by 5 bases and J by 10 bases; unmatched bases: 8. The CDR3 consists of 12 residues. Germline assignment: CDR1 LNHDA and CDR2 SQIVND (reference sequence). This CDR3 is CASSLGEGPQYF. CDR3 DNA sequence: TGTGCCAGTAGTTTGGGGGAGGGGCCCCAGTACTTC.

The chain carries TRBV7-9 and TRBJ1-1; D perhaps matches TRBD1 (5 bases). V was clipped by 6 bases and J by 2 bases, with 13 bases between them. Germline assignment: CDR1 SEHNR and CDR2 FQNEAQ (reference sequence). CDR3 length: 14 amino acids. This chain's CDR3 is CASSRDGGNTEAFF. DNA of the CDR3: TGTGCCAGCAGTCGAGACGGGGGAAACACTGAAGCTTTCTTT.

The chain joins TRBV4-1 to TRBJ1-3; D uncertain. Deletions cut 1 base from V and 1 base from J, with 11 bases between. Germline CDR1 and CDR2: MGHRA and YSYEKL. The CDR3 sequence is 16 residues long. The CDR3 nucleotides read TGCGCCAGCAGCCAAGGATGGGCCCCGTCTGGAAACACCATATATTTT. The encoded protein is CASSQGWAPSGNTIYF.